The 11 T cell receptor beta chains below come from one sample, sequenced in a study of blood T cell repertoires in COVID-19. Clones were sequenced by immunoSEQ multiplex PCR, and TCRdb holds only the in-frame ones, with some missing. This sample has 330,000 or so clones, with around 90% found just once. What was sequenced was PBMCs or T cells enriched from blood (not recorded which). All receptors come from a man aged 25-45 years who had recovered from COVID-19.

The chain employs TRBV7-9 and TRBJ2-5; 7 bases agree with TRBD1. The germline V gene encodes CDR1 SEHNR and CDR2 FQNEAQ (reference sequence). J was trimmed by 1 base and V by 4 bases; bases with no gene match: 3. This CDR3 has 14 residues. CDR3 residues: CASSSQGSQETQYF. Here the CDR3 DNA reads TGTGCCAGCAGCTCACAGGGGTCCCAAGAGACCCAGTACTTC.

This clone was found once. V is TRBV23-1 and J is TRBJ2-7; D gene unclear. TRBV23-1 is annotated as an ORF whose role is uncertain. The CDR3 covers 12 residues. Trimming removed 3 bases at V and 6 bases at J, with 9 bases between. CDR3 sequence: CASSHYRLEQYF. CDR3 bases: TGCGCCAGCAGTCATTATCGTCTCGAGCAGTACTTC.

The CDR3 sequence is CASSLGRYDVPIAKNIQYF. CDR3 bases: TGCGCCAGCAGCTTGGGCAGGTACGACGTCCCGATAGCCAAAAACATTCAGTACTTC. The chain carries TRBV5-1 and TRBJ2-4; D remains ambiguous. The CDR3 sequence is 19 residues long. Per germline, CDR1 SGHRS and CDR2 YFSETQ. Trimming took 0 bases from V and 0 from J, leaving 19 bases between them.

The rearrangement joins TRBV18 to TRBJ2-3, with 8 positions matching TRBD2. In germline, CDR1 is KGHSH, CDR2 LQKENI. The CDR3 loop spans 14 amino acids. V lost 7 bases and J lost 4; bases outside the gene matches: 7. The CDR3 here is CASYPGGDADTQYF. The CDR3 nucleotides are TGTGCCAGCTACCCCGGGGGGGACGCAGATACGCAGTATTTT.

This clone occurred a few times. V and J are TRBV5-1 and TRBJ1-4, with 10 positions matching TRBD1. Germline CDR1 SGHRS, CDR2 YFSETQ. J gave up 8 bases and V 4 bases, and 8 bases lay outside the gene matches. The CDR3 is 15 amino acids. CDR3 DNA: TGCGCCAGCAGCCCATCGACAGGGGGCCGAGAAAAACTGTTTTTT. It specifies CASSPSTGGREKLFF. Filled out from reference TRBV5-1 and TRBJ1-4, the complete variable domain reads KAGVTQTPRYLIKTRGQQVTLSCSPISGHRSVSWYQQTPGQGLQFLFEYFSETQRNKGNFPGRFSGRQFSNSRSEMNVSTLELGDSALYLCASSPSTGGREKLFFGSGTQLSVL.

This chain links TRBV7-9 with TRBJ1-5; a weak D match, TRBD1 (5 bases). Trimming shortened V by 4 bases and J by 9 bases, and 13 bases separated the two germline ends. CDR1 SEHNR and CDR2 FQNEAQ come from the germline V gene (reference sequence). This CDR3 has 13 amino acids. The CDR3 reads CASSSGQDLPQHF. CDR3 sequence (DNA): TGTGCCAGCAGCTCCGGACAAGACCTGCCCCAGCATTTT.

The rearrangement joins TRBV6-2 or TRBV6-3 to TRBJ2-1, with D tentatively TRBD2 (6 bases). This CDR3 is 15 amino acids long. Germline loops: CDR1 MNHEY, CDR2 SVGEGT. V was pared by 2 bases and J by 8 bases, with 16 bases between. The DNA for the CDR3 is TGTGCCAGCAGTTACAGTTCCGGGACTGATTATGAGCAGTTCTTC. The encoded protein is CASSYSSGTDYEQFF.

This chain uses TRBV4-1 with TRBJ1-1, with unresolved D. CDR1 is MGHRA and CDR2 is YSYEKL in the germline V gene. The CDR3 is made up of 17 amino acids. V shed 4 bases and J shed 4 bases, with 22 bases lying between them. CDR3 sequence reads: CASSRRTGGRGITEAFF. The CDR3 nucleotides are TGCGCCAGCAGCCGACGAACGGGAGGTAGAGGGATCACTGAAGCTTTCTTT.

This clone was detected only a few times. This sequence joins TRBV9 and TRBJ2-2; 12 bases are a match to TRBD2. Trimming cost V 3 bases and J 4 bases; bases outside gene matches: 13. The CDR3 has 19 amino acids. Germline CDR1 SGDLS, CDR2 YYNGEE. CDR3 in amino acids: CASSDQKLAGGPGTGELFF. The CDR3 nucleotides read TGTGCCAGCAGCGATCAGAAGCTAGCGGGGGGGCCGGGCACCGGGGAGCTGTTTTTT.

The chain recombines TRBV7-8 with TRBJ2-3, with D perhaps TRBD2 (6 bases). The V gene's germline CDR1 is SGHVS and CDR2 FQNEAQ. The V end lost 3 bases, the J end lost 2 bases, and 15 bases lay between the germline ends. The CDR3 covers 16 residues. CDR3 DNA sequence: TGTGCCAGCAGCTTCGGAGGGGTCGGGGTCACAGATACGCAGTATTTT. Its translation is CASSFGGVGVTDTQYF.

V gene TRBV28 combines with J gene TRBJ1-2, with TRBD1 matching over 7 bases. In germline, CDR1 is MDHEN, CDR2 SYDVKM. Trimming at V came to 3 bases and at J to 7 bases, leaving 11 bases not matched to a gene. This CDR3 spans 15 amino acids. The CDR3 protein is CASSFPDRSAFGYTF. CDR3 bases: TGTGCCAGCAGTTTCCCGGACAGGTCTGCCTTTGGCTACACCTTC.